The entry below describes one T cell receptor (beta chain). There is no known antigen for this receptor. No quality values exist for individual bases; no much larger clone is one base distant. The data are from a study of response to subunit inactivated influenza vaccine (dated 2018 in TCRdb). Study-wide context: To follow how T cells responded to a trivalent subunit inactivated influenza vaccine, the researchers relied on deep quantitative profiling of the T cell receptor repertoire. General findings and caveats noted by the study authors: According to the authors, only a limited number of new T cells may be recruited by each seasonal influenza vaccination.

The CDR3 starts with the cysteine, ends with the phenylalanine, and has 16 residues. Only the CDR3 DNA stays, 48 bases, in frame from base 1. For this chain, trimming is 1 base at the V end and 5 bases at the J end, and the number of junction bases without a gene match is 8. According to the germline V gene, CDR1 reads SGHTA and CDR2 reads FQGNSA. Library preparation used RT-PCR. TCRdb names Illumina HiSeq 2500 as the instrument used. TCRdb passed the public sequencing reads through fastp at Q25 and MiXCR, retaining productive beta sequences. Entries are consolidated by CDR3 protein sequence, retaining the most common genes and DNA. The sample table lists a few hundred thousand distinct CDR3 sequences, approximately 15% of them with a count of one. The ten largest account for around 10% of the sample.

The chain employs TRBV7-2 and TRBJ2-7; 10 central bases correspond to TRBD2. Sequenced here: PBMCs from blood, sampled roughly 12 days after vaccination. The TCR originated in a man between 45 and 60 years old who received an inactivated influenza vaccine. Donor details come from another sample of the same person, matched by shared clones. The CDR3 corresponds to CASSLVVASGRDEQYF. DNA sequence: TGTGCCAGCAGCTTAGTGGTGGCTAGCGGGAGAGACGAGCAGTACTTC.